This is a list of T cell receptor beta chains from one sample in a study of blood T cells in healthy people across ages. TCRdb re-called the 5' RACE reads through MiXCR, storing one row per CDR3 protein. The sample shows about 690,000 distinct CDR3 sequences, less than 45% of them seen only once. The sample comprised blood. The receptor set was obtained from a man older than 75 in good health. Both conserved end residues are part of each CDR3. The D gene is left open where the match is weak. Clone size appears in some rows only: once, few, many, or a class for an expanded clone.

NA | NA | TRBJ1-3 | TRBV7-2 | CASSPGAGNTIYF | TGTGCCAGCAGCCCAGGGGCTGGAAACACCATATATTTT
NA | NA | TRBJ2-1 | TRBV28 | CASTTRSEQFF | TGTGCCAGCACCACTCGGAGTGAGCAGTTCTTC
NA | TRBD1 | TRBJ1-2 | TRBV6-2/TRBV6-3 | CASSRQGARNGYTF | TGTGCCAGCAGTCGACAGGGGGCGAGGAATGGCTACACCTTC
NA | NA | TRBJ2-3 | TRBV2 | CASSEAGVRDTQYF | TGTGCCAGCAGTGAAGCAGGGGTCCGCGATACGCAGTATTTT
once | NA | TRBJ1-3 | TRBV3-1 | CASSQTPAGSGNTIYF | TGTGCCAGCAGCCAAACTCCGGCAGGGTCTGGAAACACCATATATTTT
few | NA | TRBJ2-3 | TRBV6-1 | CASSVGRSTDTQYF | TGTGCCAGCAGTGTCGGCAGAAGCACAGATACGCAGTATTTT
many | TRBD2 | TRBJ2-5 | TRBV10-1 | CASRRGLEETQYF | TGCGCCAGCAGGAGAGGACTAGAAGAGACCCAGTACTTC
NA | TRBD1 | TRBJ1-2 | TRBV20-1 | CSARKQGRGRNGYTF | TGCAGTGCTAGGAAACAGGGGCGGGGACGAAATGGCTACACCTTC
NA | TRBD2 | TRBJ2-7 | TRBV29-1 | CSVEDEGTRGYEQYF | TGCAGCGTTGAAGATGAAGGGACTAGGGGCTACGAGCAGTACTTC
NA | TRBD1 | TRBJ1-1 | TRBV2 | CASSLQGLTEAFF | TGTGCCAGCAGCCTACAGGGGCTGACTGAGGCTTTCTTT
NA | TRBD2 | TRBJ2-5 | TRBV20-1 | CSASSIVAAGDPAVEQYF | TGCAGTGCTAGCTCGATTGTCGCAGCGGGAGATCCGGCGGTAGAGCAGTACTTC
few | TRBD1 | TRBJ1-1 | TRBV5-1 | CASSTGQGGSTEAFF | TGCGCCAGCAGCACTGGACAGGGAGGCAGCACTGAAGCTTTCTTT
NA | NA | TRBJ2-5 | TRBV7-9 | CASSLAYGDETQYF | TGTGCCAGCAGCTTAGCATATGGGGATGAGACCCAGTACTTC
many | TRBD1 | TRBJ1-2 | TRBV29-1 | CSVGRSRDRVGLYGYTF | TGCAGCGTTGGGAGGTCCAGGGACAGGGTCGGTCTCTATGGCTACACCTTC
NA | NA | TRBJ2-1 | TRBV4-3 | CASSQEGSGSGSEQFF | TGCGCCAGCAGCCAAGAAGGGTCGGGGTCTGGGTCAGAGCAGTTCTTC
few | NA | TRBJ2-3 | TRBV4-1 | CASSRQVGVDTQYF | TGCGCCAGCAGCCGCCAGGTAGGCGTAGATACGCAGTATTTT
few | TRBD1 | TRBJ2-5 | TRBV12-3/TRBV12-4 | CASSFGTGETQYF | TGTGCCAGCAGTTTCGGGACAGGGGAGACCCAGTACTTC
few | TRBD1 | TRBJ2-1 | TRBV4-3 | CASSHLTGAYNEQFF | TGCGCCAGCAGCCATTTGACAGGGGCTTACAATGAGCAGTTCTTC
NA | NA | TRBJ2-5 | TRBV20-1 | CSARDAGVGETQYF | TGCAGTGCTAGAGATGCAGGGGTCGGGGAGACCCAGTACTTC
NA | TRBD1 | TRBJ2-2 | TRBV10-1 | CASSVSKQGTGELFF | TGCGCCAGCAGTGTTTCTAAACAGGGGACCGGGGAGCTGTTTTTT
NA | NA | TRBJ1-2 | TRBV29-1 | CSVVGDSNYGYTF | TGCAGCGTTGTGGGAGACAGTAACTATGGCTACACCTTC
once | TRBD2 | TRBJ2-1 | TRBV5-4 | CASSRNRGLAEYNEQFF | TGTGCCAGCAGCAGGAACAGGGGACTAGCGGAGTACAATGAGCAGTTCTTC
once | TRBD1 | TRBJ1-6 | TRBV7-9 | CASSLDGTAKYSPLHF | TGTGCCAGCAGCTTAGACGGGACAGCTAAGTATTCACCCCTCCACTTT
NA | NA | TRBJ2-7 | TRBV21-1 | CASSPNGTLCISYEQYF | TGTGCCAGCAGCCCGAACGGGACTCTTTGCATCTCCTACGAGCAGTACTTC
NA | TRBD1 | TRBJ2-1 | TRBV14 | CASSQGGRGRANEQFF | TGTGCCAGCAGCCAAGGGGGCAGGGGGCGCGCAAATGAGCAGTTCTTC
NA | NA | TRBJ2-5 | TRBV7-6 | CASRMIQQETQYF | TGTGCCAGCAGGATGATCCAACAAGAGACCCAGTACTTC
few | TRBD2 | TRBJ2-5 | TRBV6-5 | CASSYAGTSGSQETQYF | TGTGCCAGCAGTTACGCCGGGACTAGCGGCTCCCAAGAGACCCAGTACTTC
few | NA | TRBJ2-2 | TRBV29-1 | CSVDAGNTGELFF | TGCAGCGTTGATGCGGGAAACACCGGGGAGCTGTTTTTT
once | TRBD1 | TRBJ2-5 | TRBV12-3/TRBV12-4 | CASSRQGARYF | TGTGCCAGCAGTCGACAGGGGGCTCGGTACTTC
NA | TRBD2 | TRBJ2-5 | TRBV15 | CATSRGTSGYRRETQYF | TGTGCCACCAGCAGAGGGACTAGCGGGTACCGCCGAGAGACCCAGTACTTC
few | TRBD2 | TRBJ2-7 | TRBV7-9 | CASSFEASGSYEQYF | TGTGCCAGCAGCTTCGAGGCTAGCGGGAGTTACGAGCAGTACTTC
many | NA | TRBJ1-2 | TRBV29-1 | CSVEDTRNNYGYTF | TGCAGCGTAGAAGACACCAGGAATAACTATGGCTACACCTTC
NA | TRBD2 | TRBJ2-7 | TRBV7-2 | CASSLNGRDCEQYF | TGTGCCAGCAGCTTGAACGGGAGGGACTGCGAGCAGTACTTC
NA | NA | TRBJ2-3 | TRBV7-2 | CASSSGWGHTDTQYF | TGTGCCAGCAGCTCAGGGTGGGGCCACACAGATACGCAGTATTTT
NA | NA | TRBJ2-7 | TRBV7-3 | CASSLTDAYEQYF | TGTGCCAGCAGCTTAACGGACGCCTACGAGCAGTACTTC
NA | NA | TRBJ2-7 | TRBV7-9 | CASSFPSTDVYGEQYF | TGTGCCAGCAGCTTCCCTTCGACAGACGTCTACGGTGAGCAGTACTTC
few | TRBD1 | TRBJ2-5 | TRBV6-2/TRBV6-3 | CASRTGAETQYF | TGTGCCAGCAGAACAGGGGCTGAGACCCAGTACTTC
NA | TRBD2 | TRBJ2-1 | TRBV10-3 | CAISEGTSYNEQFF | TGTGCCATCAGTGAGGGGACTAGTTACAATGAGCAGTTCTTC
NA | NA | TRBJ2-7 | TRBV6-2/TRBV6-3 | CASSYSSLGLAEQYF | TGTGCCAGCAGTTACTCGTCCCTCGGGCTGGCGGAGCAGTACTTC
NA | TRBD2 | TRBJ2-5 | TRBV4-2 | CASSQGSGRETQYF | TGTGCCAGCAGCCAAGGGTCCGGGAGGGAGACCCAGTACTTC
NA | TRBD1 | TRBJ2-7 | TRBV20-1 | CSAQQGDEQYF | TGCAGTGCTCAACAGGGGGACGAGCAGTACTTC
NA | NA | TRBJ1-2 | TRBV6-1 | CASSHRRQRNTF | TGTGCCAGCTCCCATCGACGGCAGCGAAACACCTTC
few | TRBD2 | TRBJ2-3 | TRBV20-1 | CSASSGGATDTQYF | TGCAGTGCTAGTAGCGGGGGGGCGACAGATACGCAGTATTTT
NA | TRBD1 | TRBJ1-5 | TRBV5-1 | CASSPGQGGYQPQHF | TGCGCCAGCAGCCCAGGACAGGGGGGGTATCAGCCCCAGCATTTT
NA | TRBD1 | TRBJ2-7 | TRBV3-1 | CASSHTKGDRGYNEQYF | TGTGCCAGCAGCCATACCAAGGGGGACAGGGGTTACAATGAGCAGTACTTC
few | TRBD2 | TRBJ2-4 | TRBV25-1 | CASSPSGREVEQYF | TGTGCCAGCAGTCCAAGCGGGAGGGAAGTTGAGCAGTACTTC
few | TRBD1 | TRBJ1-4 | TRBV7-6 | CASSYGTGAEKLFF | TGTGCCAGCAGCTACGGGACAGGGGCTGAAAAACTGTTTTTT
NA | NA | TRBJ2-7 | TRBV7-8 | CASSSGSLAGKPAYEQYF | TGTGCCAGCAGCTCAGGATCTCTCGCGGGGAAACCCGCCTACGAGCAGTACTTC
NA | NA | TRBJ1-4 | TRBV6-5 | CASSYSGGTNEKLFF | TGTGCCAGCAGTTACTCAGGGGGAACTAATGAAAAACTGTTTTTT
NA | TRBD2 | TRBJ2-3 | TRBV3-1 | CASSQDNSGSTDTQYF | TGTGCCAGCAGCCAAGATAACAGCGGGAGTACAGATACGCAGTATTTT
few | NA | TRBJ1-1 | TRBV10-3 | CAITTGFMNTEAFF | TGTGCCATCACTACAGGGTTCATGAACACTGAAGCTTTCTTT
NA | NA | TRBJ1-1 | TRBV7-9 | CASSVATGNTEAFF | TGTGCCAGCAGCGTGGCGACGGGGAACACTGAAGCTTTCTTT
many | TRBD1 | TRBJ1-4 | TRBV20-1 | CSASGTVNEKLFF | TGCAGTGCTAGTGGGACAGTTAATGAAAAACTGTTTTTT
NA | TRBD1 | TRBJ2-5 | TRBV20-1 | CSATTGSSAQYF | TGCAGTGCTACGACAGGGTCCTCGGCCCAGTACTTC
few | TRBD1 | TRBJ2-7 | TRBV29-1 | CSGRQGATYEQYF | TGCAGCGGCAGACAGGGGGCGACCTACGAGCAGTACTTC
NA | NA | TRBJ2-1 | TRBV27 | CASRRDYNEQFF | TGTGCCAGCAGACGGGACTACAATGAGCAGTTCTTC
NA | NA | TRBJ2-5 | TRBV7-6 | CASSQRRSGTQYF | TGTGCCAGCAGCCAACGACGGTCAGGCACCCAGTACTTC
NA | NA | TRBJ2-3 | TRBV10-3 | CAISVSDTSTDTQYF | TGTGCCATCAGTGTAAGTGACACTAGCACAGATACGCAGTATTTT
NA | NA | TRBJ2-5 | TRBV5-1 | CASSRSGALERETQYF | TGCGCCAGCAGCAGATCAGGGGCTCTCGAGCGAGAGACCCAGTACTTC
few | NA | TRBJ2-1 | TRBV2 | CASSDGIPNEQFF | TGTGCCAGCAGTGACGGCATCCCCAATGAGCAGTTCTTC